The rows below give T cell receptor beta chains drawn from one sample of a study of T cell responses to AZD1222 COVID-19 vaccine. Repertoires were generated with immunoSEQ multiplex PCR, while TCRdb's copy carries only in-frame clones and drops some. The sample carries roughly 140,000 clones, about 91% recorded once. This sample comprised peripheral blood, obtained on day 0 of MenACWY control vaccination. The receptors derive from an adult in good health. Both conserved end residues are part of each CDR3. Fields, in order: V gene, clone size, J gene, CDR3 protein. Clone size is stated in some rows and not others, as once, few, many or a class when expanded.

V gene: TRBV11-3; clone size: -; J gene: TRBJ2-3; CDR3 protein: CASSLNSATDTQYF
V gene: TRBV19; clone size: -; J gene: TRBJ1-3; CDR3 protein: CASSLMGTGVGNTIYF
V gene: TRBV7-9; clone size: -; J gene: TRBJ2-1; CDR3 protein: CASSLIGEGEQFF
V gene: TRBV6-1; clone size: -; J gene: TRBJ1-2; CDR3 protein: CASSEKSTASYGYTF
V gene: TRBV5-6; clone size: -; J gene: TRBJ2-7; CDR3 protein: CASSLDGQGAYEQYF
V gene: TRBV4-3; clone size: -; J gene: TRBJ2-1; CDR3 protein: CASSLGHGGRAYNEQFF
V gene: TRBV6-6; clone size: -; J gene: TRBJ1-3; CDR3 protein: CASSYSDGSGNTIYF
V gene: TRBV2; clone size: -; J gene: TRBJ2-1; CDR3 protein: CASGGTSGMNHNEQFF
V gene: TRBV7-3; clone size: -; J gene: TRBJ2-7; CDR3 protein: CASSSQGAGEQYF
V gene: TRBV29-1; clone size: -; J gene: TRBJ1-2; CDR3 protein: CSVVNREAAHGYTF
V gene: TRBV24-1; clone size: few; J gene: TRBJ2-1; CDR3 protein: CATSDLQVGGGEQFF
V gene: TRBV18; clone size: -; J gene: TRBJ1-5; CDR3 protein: CASSPPDQPQHF
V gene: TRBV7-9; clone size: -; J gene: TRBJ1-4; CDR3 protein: CASSPGQGSNEKLFF
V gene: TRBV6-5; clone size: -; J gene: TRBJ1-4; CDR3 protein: CASSYSRTGIEKLFF
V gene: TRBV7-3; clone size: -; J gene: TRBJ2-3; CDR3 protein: CASSWTGVSTDTQYF
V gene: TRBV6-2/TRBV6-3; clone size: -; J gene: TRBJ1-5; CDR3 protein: CASSYDGGGQPQHF
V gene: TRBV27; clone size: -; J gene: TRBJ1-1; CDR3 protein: CASSLARNTEAFF
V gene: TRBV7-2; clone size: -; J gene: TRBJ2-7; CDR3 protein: CASSAPTSASFYEQYF
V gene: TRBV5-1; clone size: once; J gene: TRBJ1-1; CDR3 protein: CATRASTRGNTEAFF
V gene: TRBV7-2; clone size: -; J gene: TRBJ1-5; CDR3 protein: CASSLRQGIQPQHF
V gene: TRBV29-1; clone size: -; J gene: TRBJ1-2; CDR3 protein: CSVDRGSYGYTF
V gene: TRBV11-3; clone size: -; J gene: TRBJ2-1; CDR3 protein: CASRAREGTNEQFF
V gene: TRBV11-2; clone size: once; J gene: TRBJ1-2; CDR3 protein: CASSSVGRSWRTF
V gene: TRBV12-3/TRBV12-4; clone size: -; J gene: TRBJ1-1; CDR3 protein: CASSFQFEAFF
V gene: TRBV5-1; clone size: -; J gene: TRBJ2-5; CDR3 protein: CASSLVQPQETQYF
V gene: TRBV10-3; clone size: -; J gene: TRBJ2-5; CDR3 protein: CAISSTGTGYQETQYF
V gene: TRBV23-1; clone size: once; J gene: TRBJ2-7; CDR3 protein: CASGDRYEQYF
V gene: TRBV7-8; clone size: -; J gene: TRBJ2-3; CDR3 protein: CASSLDRGDTQYF
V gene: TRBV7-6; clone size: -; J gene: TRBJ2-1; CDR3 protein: CASSFRRTSGFNEQFF
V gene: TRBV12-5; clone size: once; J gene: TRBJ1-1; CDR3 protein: CASGLEGATEAFF
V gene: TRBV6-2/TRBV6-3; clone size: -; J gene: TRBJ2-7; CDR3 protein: CASSYRLTREQYF
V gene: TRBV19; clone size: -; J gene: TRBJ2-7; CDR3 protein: CASSVNRVGRNEQYF
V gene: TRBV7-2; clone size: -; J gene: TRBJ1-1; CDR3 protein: CASSHGTANTEAFF
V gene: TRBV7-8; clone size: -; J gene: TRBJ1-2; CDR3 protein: CASSLGTEFYGYTF